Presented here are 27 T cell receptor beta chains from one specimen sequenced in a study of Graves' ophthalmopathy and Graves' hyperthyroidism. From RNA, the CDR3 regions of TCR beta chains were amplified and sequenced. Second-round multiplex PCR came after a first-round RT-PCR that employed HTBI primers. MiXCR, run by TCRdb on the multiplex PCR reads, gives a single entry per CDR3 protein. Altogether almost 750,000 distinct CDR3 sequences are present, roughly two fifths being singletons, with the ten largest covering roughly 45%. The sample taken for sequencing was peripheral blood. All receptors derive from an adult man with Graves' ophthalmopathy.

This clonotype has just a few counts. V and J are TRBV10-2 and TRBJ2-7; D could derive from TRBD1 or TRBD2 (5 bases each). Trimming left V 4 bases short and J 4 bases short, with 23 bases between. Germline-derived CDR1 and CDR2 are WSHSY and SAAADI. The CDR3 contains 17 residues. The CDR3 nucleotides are TGCGCCAGCAGTGGATCCAGGGAGATTTACCCACTTTACGAGCAGTACTTC. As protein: CASSGSREIYPLYEQYF.

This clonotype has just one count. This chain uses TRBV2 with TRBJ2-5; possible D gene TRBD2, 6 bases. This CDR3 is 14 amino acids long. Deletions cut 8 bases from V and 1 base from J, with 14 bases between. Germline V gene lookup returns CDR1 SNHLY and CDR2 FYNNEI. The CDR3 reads CASESGGLQETQYF. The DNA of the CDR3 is TGTGCCAGCGAGTCCGGGGGTCTCCAAGAGACCCAGTACTTC.

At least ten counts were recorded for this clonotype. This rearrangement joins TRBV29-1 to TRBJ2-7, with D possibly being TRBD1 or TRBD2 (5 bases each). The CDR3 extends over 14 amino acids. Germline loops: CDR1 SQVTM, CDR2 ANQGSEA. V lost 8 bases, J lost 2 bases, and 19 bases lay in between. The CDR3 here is CSMNLPGRPYEQYF. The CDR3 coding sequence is TGCAGCATGAATCTTCCGGGACGGCCCTACGAGCAGTACTTC.

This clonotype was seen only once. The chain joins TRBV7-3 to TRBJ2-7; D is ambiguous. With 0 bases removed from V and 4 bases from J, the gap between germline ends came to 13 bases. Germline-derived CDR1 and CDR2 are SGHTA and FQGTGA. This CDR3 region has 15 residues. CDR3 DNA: TGTGCCAGCAGCTTAACAGCGTCAAGGGATTACGAGCAGTACTTC. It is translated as CASSLTASRDYEQYF.

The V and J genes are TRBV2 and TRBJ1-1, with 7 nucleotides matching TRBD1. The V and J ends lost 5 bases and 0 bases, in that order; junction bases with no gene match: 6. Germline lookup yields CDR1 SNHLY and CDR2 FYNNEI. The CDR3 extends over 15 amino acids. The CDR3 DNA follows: TGTGCCAGCAGTTTTAGGACAGGTTTGAACACTGAAGCTTTCTTT. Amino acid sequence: CASSFRTGLNTEAFF.

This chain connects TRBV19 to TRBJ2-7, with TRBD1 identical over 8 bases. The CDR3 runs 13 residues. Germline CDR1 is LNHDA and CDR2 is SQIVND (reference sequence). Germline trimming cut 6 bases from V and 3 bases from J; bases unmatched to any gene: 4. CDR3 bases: TGTGCCAGTAGCGACAGGGGTAACTACGAGCAGTACTTC. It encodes CASSDRGNYEQYF. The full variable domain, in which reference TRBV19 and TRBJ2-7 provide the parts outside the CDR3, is DGGITQSPKYLFRKEGQNVTLSCEQNLNHDAMYWYRQDPGQGLRLIYYSQIVNDFQKGDIAEGYSVSREKKESFPLTVTSAQKNPTAFYLCASSDRGNYEQYFGPGTRLTVT.

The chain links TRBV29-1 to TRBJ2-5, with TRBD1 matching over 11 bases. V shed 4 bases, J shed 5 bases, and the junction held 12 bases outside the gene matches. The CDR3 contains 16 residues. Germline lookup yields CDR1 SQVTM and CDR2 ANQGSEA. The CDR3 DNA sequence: TGCAGCGTTGGTGTATCCGGGACAGGGGGGAGGGAGACCCAGTACTTC. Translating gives CSVGVSGTGGRETQYF.

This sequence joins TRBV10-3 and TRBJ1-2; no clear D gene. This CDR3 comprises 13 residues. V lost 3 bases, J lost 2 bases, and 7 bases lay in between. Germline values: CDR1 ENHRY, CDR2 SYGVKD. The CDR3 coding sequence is TGTGCCATCAGTGAATCGTACAACTATGGCTACACCTTC. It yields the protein CAISESYNYGYTF.

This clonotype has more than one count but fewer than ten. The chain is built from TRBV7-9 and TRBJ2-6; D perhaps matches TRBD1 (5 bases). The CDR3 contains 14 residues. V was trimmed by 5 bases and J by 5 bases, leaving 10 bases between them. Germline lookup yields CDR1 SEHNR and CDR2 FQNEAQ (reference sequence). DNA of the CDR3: TGTGCCAGCAGCCTTCAGGGTTGGGCCAACGTCCTGACTTTC. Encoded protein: CASSLQGWANVLTF.

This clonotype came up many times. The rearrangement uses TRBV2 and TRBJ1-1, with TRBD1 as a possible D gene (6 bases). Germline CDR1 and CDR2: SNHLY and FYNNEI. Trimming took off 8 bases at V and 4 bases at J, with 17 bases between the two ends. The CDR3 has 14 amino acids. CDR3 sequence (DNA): TGTGCCAGCGTAGGTAGGGGACAAGGCACTGAAGCTTTCTTT. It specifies CASVGRGQGTEAFF. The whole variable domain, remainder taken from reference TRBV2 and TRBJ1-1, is EPEVTQTPSHQVTQMGQEVILRCVPISNHLYFYWYRQILGQKVEFLVSFYNNEISEKSEIFDDQFSVERPDGSNFTLKIRSTKLEDSAMYFCASVGRGQGTEAFFGQGTRLTVV.

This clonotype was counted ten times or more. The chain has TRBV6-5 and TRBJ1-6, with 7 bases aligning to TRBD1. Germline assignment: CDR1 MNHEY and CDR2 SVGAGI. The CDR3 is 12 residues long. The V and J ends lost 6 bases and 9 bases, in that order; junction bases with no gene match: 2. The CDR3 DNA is TGTGCCAGCAGACAGGGGAGTTCACCCCTCCACTTT. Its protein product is CASRQGSSPLHF.

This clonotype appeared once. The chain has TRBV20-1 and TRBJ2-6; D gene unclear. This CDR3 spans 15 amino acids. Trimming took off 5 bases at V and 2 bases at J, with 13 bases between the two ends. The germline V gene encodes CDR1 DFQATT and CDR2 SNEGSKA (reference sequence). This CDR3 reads CSASLGIAGANVLTF. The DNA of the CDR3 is TGCAGTGCTTCGCTGGGGATCGCTGGGGCCAACGTCCTGACTTTC.

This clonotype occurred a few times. CDR3 bases: TGCAGTGCTAGAATGACAGGGGGCTCACCCCTCCACTTT. Its protein is CSARMTGGSPLHF. This chain uses TRBV20-1 with TRBJ1-6; TRBD1 agrees at 10 bases. V dropped 2 bases and J dropped 10; count of bases not matched to a gene: 2. Germline CDR1 reads DFQATT; CDR2 reads SNEGSKA (reference sequence). The length of the CDR3 is 13 residues.

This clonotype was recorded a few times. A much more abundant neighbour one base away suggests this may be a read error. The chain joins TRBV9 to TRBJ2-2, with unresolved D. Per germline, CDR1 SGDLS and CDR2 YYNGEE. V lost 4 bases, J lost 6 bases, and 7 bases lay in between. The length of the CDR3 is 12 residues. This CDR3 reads CASSPHAGELFF. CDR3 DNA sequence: TGTGCCAGCAGCCCCCACGCCGGGGAGCTGTTTTTT.

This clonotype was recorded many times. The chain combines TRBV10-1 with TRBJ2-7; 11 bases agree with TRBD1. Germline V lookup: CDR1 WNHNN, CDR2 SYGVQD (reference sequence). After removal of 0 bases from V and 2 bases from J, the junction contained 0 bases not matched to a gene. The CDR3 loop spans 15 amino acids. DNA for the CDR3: TGCGCCAGCAGTGAGTCGGGACAGGGGGCCTACGAGCAGTACTTC. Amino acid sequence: CASSESGQGAYEQYF.

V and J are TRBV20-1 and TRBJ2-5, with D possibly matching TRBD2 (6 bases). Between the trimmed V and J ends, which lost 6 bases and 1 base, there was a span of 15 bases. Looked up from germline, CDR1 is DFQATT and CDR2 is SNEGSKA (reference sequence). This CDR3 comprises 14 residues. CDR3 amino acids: CSARVAGRQETQYF. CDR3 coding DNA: TGCAGTGCCCGTGTGGCGGGACGCCAAGAGACCCAGTACTTC.

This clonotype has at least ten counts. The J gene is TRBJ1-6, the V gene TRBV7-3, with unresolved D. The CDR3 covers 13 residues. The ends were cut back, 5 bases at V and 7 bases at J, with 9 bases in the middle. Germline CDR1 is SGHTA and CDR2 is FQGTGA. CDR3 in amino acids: CASSRGLNSPLHF. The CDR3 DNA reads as TGTGCCAGCAGCCGAGGGCTCAATTCACCCCTCCACTTT.

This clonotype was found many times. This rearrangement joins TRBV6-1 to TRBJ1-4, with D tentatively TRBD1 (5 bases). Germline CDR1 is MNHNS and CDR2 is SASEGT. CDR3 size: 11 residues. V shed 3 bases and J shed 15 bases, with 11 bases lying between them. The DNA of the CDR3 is TGTGCCAGCAGTGAGATCACAGGATTGTTTTTT. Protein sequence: CASSEITGLFF.

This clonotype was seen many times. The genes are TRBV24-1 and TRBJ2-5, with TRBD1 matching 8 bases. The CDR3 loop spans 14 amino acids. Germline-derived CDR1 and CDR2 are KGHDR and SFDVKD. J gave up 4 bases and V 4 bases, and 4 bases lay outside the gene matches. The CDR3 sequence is CATSDSGGRETQYF. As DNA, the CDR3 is TGTGCCACCAGTGACTCAGGGGGCCGAGAGACCCAGTACTTC.

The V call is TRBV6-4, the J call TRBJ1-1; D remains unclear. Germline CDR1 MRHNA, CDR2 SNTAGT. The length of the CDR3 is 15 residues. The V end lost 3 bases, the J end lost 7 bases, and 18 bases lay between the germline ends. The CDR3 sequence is CASSELAGAGIEAFF. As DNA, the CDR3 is TGTGCCAGCAGTGAACTAGCGGGAGCCGGCATTGAAGCTTTCTTT.

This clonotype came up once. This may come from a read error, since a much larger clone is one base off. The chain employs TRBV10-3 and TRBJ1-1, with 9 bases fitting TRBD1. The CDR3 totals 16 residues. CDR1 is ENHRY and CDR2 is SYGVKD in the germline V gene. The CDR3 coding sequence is TGTGCCACCAGTGATGGGGGGACAGGGAGGAACACTGAAGCTCTCTTT. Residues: CATSDGGTGRNTEALF.

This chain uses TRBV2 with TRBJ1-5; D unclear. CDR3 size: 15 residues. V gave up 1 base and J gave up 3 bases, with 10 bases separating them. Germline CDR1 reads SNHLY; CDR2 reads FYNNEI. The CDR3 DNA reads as TGTGCCAGCAGTGAAGGCAGGACGCTCAATCAGCCCCAGCATTTT. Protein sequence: CASSEGRTLNQPQHF.

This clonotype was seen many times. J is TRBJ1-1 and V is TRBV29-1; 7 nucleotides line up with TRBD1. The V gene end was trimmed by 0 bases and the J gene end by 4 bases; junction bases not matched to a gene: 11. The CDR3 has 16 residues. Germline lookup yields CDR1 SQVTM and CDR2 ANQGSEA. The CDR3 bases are TGCAGCGTTGAAGATCTTTGGGAGGGGGCAGGCACTGAAGCTTTCTTT. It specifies CSVEDLWEGAGTEAFF.

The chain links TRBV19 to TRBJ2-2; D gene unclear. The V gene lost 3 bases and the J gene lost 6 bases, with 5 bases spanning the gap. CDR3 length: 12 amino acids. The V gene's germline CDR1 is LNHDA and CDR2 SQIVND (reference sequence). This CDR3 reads CASSIFPGELFF. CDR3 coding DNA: TGTGCCAGTAGTATTTTCCCCGGGGAGCTGTTTTTT.

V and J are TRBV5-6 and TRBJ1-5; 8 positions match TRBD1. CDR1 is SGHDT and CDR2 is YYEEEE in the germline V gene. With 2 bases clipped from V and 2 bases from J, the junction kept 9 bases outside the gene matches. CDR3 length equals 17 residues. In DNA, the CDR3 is TGTGCCAGCAGCTTACGACCGGCGGACAGGGGCAATCAGCCCCAGCATTTT. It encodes CASSLRPADRGNQPQHF.

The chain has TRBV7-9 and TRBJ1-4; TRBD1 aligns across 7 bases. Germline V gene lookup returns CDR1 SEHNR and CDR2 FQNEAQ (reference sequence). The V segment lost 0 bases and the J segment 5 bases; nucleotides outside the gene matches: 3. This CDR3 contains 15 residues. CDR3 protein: CASSLAGTANEKLFF. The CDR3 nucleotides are TGTGCCAGCAGCTTAGCGGGGACAGCAAATGAAAAACTGTTTTTT.

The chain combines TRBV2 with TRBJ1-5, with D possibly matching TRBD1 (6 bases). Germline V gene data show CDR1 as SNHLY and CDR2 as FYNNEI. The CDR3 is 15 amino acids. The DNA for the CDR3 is TGTGCTCCGAGAGCGGGGGGCGCCGGCAATCAGCCCCAGCATTTT. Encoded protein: CAPRAGGAGNQPQHF.